Each of the 23 T cell receptor beta chains below was sequenced from the same sample in a study of shared clonotypes between healthy human individuals. Profiling relied on immunoSEQ multiplex PCR, and the TCRdb table lists in-frame clones only, not all of them. Among over 850,000 clones, 78% were seen once, and the ten largest hold 0.5% to 0.65%. Material for sequencing was memory CD4+ T cells from PBMCs. Regarding subset: CD45RA-negative fraction. The receptors derive from a young man in good health. Some clones in this sample may be carry-over from other donors' samples.

The chain couples TRBV2 to TRBJ2-7; D is possibly TRBD1 (6 bases). Deletions cut 8 bases from V and 4 bases from J, with 12 bases between. The germline V gene has CDR1 SNHLY and CDR2 FYNNEI. This CDR3 spans 12 amino acids. The CDR3 sequence: CASVQGPYEQYF. The CDR3 DNA is TGTGCCAGCGTCCAGGGGCCATACGAGCAGTACTTC.

V gene TRBV6-6 combines with J gene TRBJ2-3; D tentatively reads TRBD1 or TRBD2 (6 bases each). The ends were cut back, 7 bases at V and 2 bases at J, with 16 bases in the middle. Germline V gives CDR1 MNHNY, CDR2 SVGAGI (reference sequence). This CDR3 contains 15 residues. Here the CDR3 DNA reads TGTGCCAGCATCCCCCGGGGGCCCTTCACAGATACGCAGTATTTT. Protein product: CASIPRGPFTDTQYF.

The chain combines TRBV6-5 with TRBJ1-2; TRBD1 is a possible D gene (6 bases). V gave up 0 bases and J gave up 8 bases, with 19 bases separating them. Germline lookup yields CDR1 MNHEY and CDR2 SVGAGI. The CDR3 runs 16 residues. Written as DNA, the CDR3 is TGTGCCAGCAGTTACTCGAAACAGGGAACAAGAGAAGGCTACACCTTC. Protein: CASSYSKQGTREGYTF.

The chain recombines TRBV10-1 with TRBJ1-1; D is ambiguous. CDR3 size: 11 residues. CDR1 and CDR2 (germline): WNHNN, SYGVQD (reference sequence). The chain's CDR3 is CSGPRDTEAFF. In nucleotides, the CDR3 is TGCTCCGGACCCCGGGACACTGAAGCTTTCTTT.

V usage is TRBV4-1 and J usage is TRBJ2-2, with D possibly matching TRBD1 (5 bases). CDR3 length equals 17 residues. Germline CDR1 reads MGHRA; CDR2 reads YSYEKL. V lost 3 bases, J lost 1 base, and 15 bases lay in between. The CDR3 sequence is CASSQKASGLNTGELFF. CDR3 DNA sequence: TGCGCCAGCAGCCAGAAGGCCTCAGGGCTGAACACCGGGGAGCTGTTTTTT.

The V and J genes are TRBV28 and TRBJ1-5; tentatively, D is TRBD1 (5 bases). The CDR3 extends over 15 amino acids. The V end was cut by 5 bases, the J end by 7 bases, with 18 bases between. Germline V gene sequence: CDR1 MDHEN, CDR2 SYDVKM. CDR3 DNA sequence: TGTGCCAGCAGTCCTGGACAAAATAATCGGCAGCCCCAGCATTTT. As protein: CASSPGQNNRQPQHF. The whole variable domain, filled in from reference TRBV28 and TRBJ1-5, reads DVKVTQSSRYLVKRTGEKVFLECVQDMDHENMFWYRQDPGLGLRLIYFSYDVKMKEKGDIPEGYSVSREKKERFSLILESASTNQTSMYLCASSPGQNNRQPQHFGDGTRLSIL.

The V call is TRBV5-1, the J call TRBJ2-7; maybe TRBD1 (5 bases). This CDR3 is built from 15 residues. In germline, CDR1 is SGHRS, CDR2 YFSETQ. V dropped 2 bases and J dropped 1 base, with 13 bases sitting between them. CDR3 sequence: CASSFTGQGSYEQYF. CDR3 coding DNA: TGCGCCAGCAGCTTCACGGGTCAGGGATCCTACGAGCAGTACTTC.

The table lists this clone with a few counts. V gene TRBV5-1 combines with J gene TRBJ2-7; 9 nucleotides match TRBD2. Germline V CDR1 and CDR2: SGHRS, YFSETQ. J gave up 4 bases and V 4 bases, and 6 bases lay outside the gene matches. The CDR3 loop spans 14 amino acids. CDR3 nucleotide sequence: TGCGCCAGCAGCCGACTAGCGGTGGGGTACGAGCAGTACTTC. It codes for CASSRLAVGYEQYF.

The chain couples TRBV6-1 to TRBJ2-7, with D perhaps TRBD2 (6 bases). The V gene lost 6 bases and the J gene lost 2 bases, with 17 bases spanning the gap. Per the germline V gene, CDR1 is MNHNS and CDR2 is SASEGT. This CDR3 spans 15 amino acids. The CDR3 sequence: CASRAGGAMTYEQYF. The CDR3 DNA is TGTGCCAGCAGGGCCGGCGGGGCTATGACCTACGAGCAGTACTTC.

The rearrangement links TRBV28 to TRBJ2-2; 9 nucleotides align to TRBD1. The CDR3 has 14 amino acids. V dropped 4 bases and J dropped 7; count of bases not matched to a gene: 4. Germline values: CDR1 MDHEN, CDR2 SYDVKM. DNA for the CDR3: TGTGCCAGCAGTTGGGGACAGGGTGGCGGGGAGCTGTTTTTT. It codes for CASSWGQGGGELFF. The whole variable domain, remainder taken from reference TRBV28 and TRBJ2-2, is DVKVTQSSRYLVKRTGEKVFLECVQDMDHENMFWYRQDPGLGLRLIYFSYDVKMKEKGDIPEGYSVSREKKERFSLILESASTNQTSMYLCASSWGQGGGELFFGEGSRLTVL.

This rearrangement joins TRBV5-1 to TRBJ1-4; D remains ambiguous. V was cut by 4 bases and J by 5 bases, with 12 bases left in between. The CDR3 has 14 residues. The germline V gene encodes CDR1 SGHRS and CDR2 YFSETQ. The CDR3 spells CASSPLSNNEKLFF. CDR3 DNA sequence: TGCGCCAGCAGCCCCCTGAGCAACAATGAAAAACTGTTTTTT.

This clone was recorded a few times. The chain joins TRBV28 to TRBJ2-7; D is possibly TRBD2 (5 bases). The CDR3 loop spans 15 amino acids. V was clipped by 6 bases and J by 2 bases, with 17 bases between them. Germline CDR1 and CDR2: MDHEN and SYDVKM. CDR3 DNA: TGTGCCAGCAGCCTTGCAACTAGAACAGCCTACGAGCAGTACTTC. Protein: CASSLATRTAYEQYF. The full variable domain, with the rest looked up from reference TRBV28 and TRBJ2-7, is DVKVTQSSRYLVKRTGEKVFLECVQDMDHENMFWYRQDPGLGLRLIYFSYDVKMKEKGDIPEGYSVSREKKERFSLILESASTNQTSMYLCASSLATRTAYEQYFGPGTRLTVT.

The V call is TRBV2, the J call TRBJ2-2; no firm D call. V lost 3 bases, J lost 5 bases, and 7 bases lay in between. The germline V gene has CDR1 SNHLY and CDR2 FYNNEI. The CDR3 loop spans 13 amino acids. Written as DNA, the CDR3 is TGTGCCAGCAGTGATGTTGGGACCGGGGAGCTGTTTTTT. This codes for CASSDVGTGELFF. The full variable domain, in which reference TRBV2 and TRBJ2-2 provide the parts outside the CDR3, is EPEVTQTPSHQVTQMGQEVILRCVPISNHLYFYWYRQILGQKVEFLVSFYNNEISEKSEIFDDQFSVERPDGSNFTLKIRSTKLEDSAMYFCASSDVGTGELFFGEGSRLTVL.

The genes are TRBV2 and TRBJ1-5, with 8 nucleotides matching TRBD1. Germline CDR1 SNHLY, CDR2 FYNNEI. The CDR3 is 13 residues long. V shed 7 bases and J 7 bases; nucleotides not matched to a gene: 6. The chain's CDR3 is CASTTGVLQPQHF. CDR3 in DNA: TGTGCCAGCACGACAGGGGTTTTACAGCCCCAGCATTTT.

V is TRBV7-9 and J is TRBJ1-3; TRBD1 aligns across 11 bases. Trimming at V came to 5 bases and at J to 5 bases, leaving 5 bases not matched to a gene. This CDR3 is built from 15 residues. Germline-derived CDR1 and CDR2 are SEHNR and FQNEAQ (reference sequence). The CDR3 DNA sequence: TGTGCCAGCAGCCCCCGGACAGGGGGCAGAAACACCATATATTTT. Translating it yields CASSPRTGGRNTIYF.

Details on this clone: This may be a read error: a much more frequent sequence differs by one nucleotide. The chain employs TRBV25-1 and TRBJ2-3; TRBD1 matches at 8 bases. Trimming took 1 base from V and 1 from J; bases not matched to a gene: 1. The CDR3 loop spans 15 amino acids. Germline V lookup: CDR1 MGHDK, CDR2 SYGVNS. DNA of the CDR3: TGTGCCAGCAGTGAATCGGGACAGGGCACAGATACGCAGTATTTT. Encoded protein: CASSESGQGTDTQYF.

This chain links TRBV7-6 with TRBJ1-3; 11 bases agree with TRBD1. After removal of 5 bases from V and 1 base from J, the junction contained 10 bases not matched to a gene. The CDR3 loop spans 18 amino acids. The germline V gene encodes CDR1 SGHVS and CDR2 FNYEAQ. CDR3 bases: TGTGCCAGCAGCCGAAGGACAGGGGGCCCTAATTCTGGAAACACCATATATTTT. Translated: CASSRRTGGPNSGNTIYF.

The gene calls are TRBV7-3 and TRBJ2-1; 15 bases fit TRBD2. Germline V gene data show CDR1 as SGHTA and CDR2 as FQGTGA. The trim removed 5 bases at V and 0 bases at J, leaving 8 bases unmatched. The CDR3 has 19 amino acids. The CDR3 DNA reads TGTGCCAGCAGCCCGCGGACTAGCGGGAGGGCCGCCTCCTACAATGAGCAGTTCTTC. This encodes CASSPRTSGRAASYNEQFF.

The V gene is TRBV29-1, the J gene TRBJ2-7, with 7 bases lining up with TRBD1. V lost 4 bases and J lost 2; bases outside the gene matches: 5. The germline V gene has CDR1 SQVTM and CDR2 ANQGSEA. CDR3 length: 13 amino acids. In DNA form, the CDR3 reads TGCAGCGTTGCGGGGACAGAGCCCTACGAGCAGTACTTC. This translates into CSVAGTEPYEQYF.

The chain joins TRBV18 to TRBJ1-1; D call uncertain. The germline V gene encodes CDR1 KGHSH and CDR2 LQKENI. V gave up 1 base and J gave up 4 bases, with 10 bases separating them. The CDR3 runs to 14 residues. Written as DNA, the CDR3 is TGTGCCAGCTCACCACGCGGGTATAGCACTGAAGCTTTCTTT. Translation: CASSPRGYSTEAFF.

The sample holds many counts of this clone. This sequence joins TRBV29-1 and TRBJ2-7; 7 bases fit TRBD2. The CDR3 runs 15 residues. J gave up 0 bases and V 1 base, and 6 bases lay outside the gene matches. The germline CDR1 and CDR2 sequences are SQVTM and ANQGSEA. The CDR3 nucleotides are TGCAGCGTTGAAGGGGAGGGTCCTCGCTCCTACGAGCAGTACTTC. This translates into CSVEGEGPRSYEQYF.

The gene calls are TRBV14 and TRBJ2-1; tentative D call: TRBD2 (6 bases). The V end was cut by 4 bases, the J end by 4 bases, with 14 bases between. The V gene's germline CDR1 is SGHDN and CDR2 FVKESK. The CDR3 sequence is 15 residues long. This CDR3 reads CASSPLATPYNEQFF. CDR3 DNA sequence: TGTGCCAGCAGCCCACTAGCAACCCCGTACAATGAGCAGTTCTTC.

The chain links TRBV4-1 to TRBJ2-1; 7 bases fit TRBD1. The germline gives CDR1 MGHRA, CDR2 YSYEKL. The CDR3 is 16 amino acids. Trimming removed 3 bases from V and 5 bases from J; junction bases left unmatched: 10. CDR3 nucleotide sequence: TGCGCCAGCAGCCAGCTACCGGGACAGTTCCACAATGAGCAGTTCTTC. This codes for CASSQLPGQFHNEQFF.